The 22 T cell receptor beta chains below were found in one sample sequenced in a study of CXCR3-negative and CXCR3-positive naive CD8 T cells. Findings of the study overall: Naive cells with CXCR3 showed TRB CDR3s that were more hydrophobic than those in CXCR3-negative naive cells.

These receptors have no known antigen. UMI-tagged TRB cDNA libraries were built via 5' RACE. TCRdb reprocessed the 5' RACE reads and stores each CDR3 protein as one record, lacking DNA. The sample's table shows roughly 120,000 distinct CDR3 sequences. Sequencing was performed on naive CXCR3+ CD8+ T cells from blood. Subset noted: CD45RO-CCR7+CD27+CD95- naive CD8+ T cells expressing CXCR3 (TNR3+). The origin of the receptors is a human donor in good health. Some clones in this sample may be carry-over from other donors' samples.

The chain employs TRBV6-5 and TRBJ2-3; the D gene TCRdb calls, TRBD1, cannot be checked with no DNA. This CDR3 has 16 residues. The germline V gene has CDR1 MNHEY and CDR2 SVGAGI. This CDR3 reads CASSFYQGRGEDTQYF.

This rearrangement joins TRBV7-9 to TRBJ1-2; TCRdb lists TRBD1, though no DNA is available to test this call. Germline values: CDR1 SEHNR, CDR2 FQNEAQ (reference sequence). CDR3 length: 15 residues. CDR3: CASSLVEGAAAGYTF.

The CDR3 protein is CASSLTSDAGELFF. The rearrangement links TRBV7-3 to TRBJ2-2. Germline CDR1 reads SGHTA; CDR2 reads FQGTGA. The CDR3 spans 14 residues. The full variable domain, rest sourced from reference TRBV7-3 and TRBJ2-2, is GAGVSQTPSNKVTEKGKYVELRCDPISGHTALYWYRQSLGQGPEFLIYFQGTGAADDSGLPNDRFFAVRPEGSVSTLKIQRTERGDSAVYLCASSLTSDAGELFFGEGSRLTVL.

The chain combines TRBV6-5 with TRBJ2-2; as DNA is missing, the TRBD2 call by TCRdb cannot be tested. The germline gives CDR1 MNHEY, CDR2 SVGAGI. The CDR3 has 15 residues. The CDR3 region is CASSPTSGSAGELFF.

The CDR3 loop is CASSKAGAVDYEQYF. The chain employs TRBV9 and TRBJ2-7; the D call from TCRdb, TRBD2, cannot be confirmed without DNA. Germline CDR1 and CDR2: SGDLS and YYNGEE. The CDR3 loop spans 15 amino acids.

The CDR3 reads CASSASGGMAYEQYF. V usage is TRBV7-8 and J usage is TRBJ2-7; TCRdb reports TRBD2, a call that lacks DNA to check it against. Germline V gene lookup returns CDR1 SGHVS and CDR2 FQNEAQ. This CDR3 is 15 amino acids long.

The chain recombines TRBV29-1 with TRBJ2-3; as DNA is missing, the TRBD2 call by TCRdb cannot be tested. The germline V gene encodes CDR1 SQVTM and CDR2 ANQGSEA. The CDR3 extends over 16 amino acids. The CDR3 protein is CSVEDFSGRSTDTQYF.

The genes are TRBV20-1 and TRBJ2-5; TCRdb returns TRBD2, unconfirmable since there is no DNA. The CDR3 has 15 amino acids. Germline CDR1 and CDR2: DFQATT and SNEGSKA (reference sequence). CDR3 sequence reads: CSARRRTSGRETQYF.

The chain joins TRBV4-3 to TRBJ2-7; TCRdb picks TRBD2, but there is no DNA to check that call. Germline loops: CDR1 LGHNA, CDR2 YSLEER. The CDR3 sequence is 15 residues long. CDR3 loop: CASSQGLAGAYEQYF.

The chain is built from TRBV4-1 and TRBJ1-2. CDR1 MGHRA and CDR2 YSYEKL come from the germline V gene. The CDR3 covers 13 residues. The CDR3 sequence: CASSQVPNYGYTF.

V is TRBV7-9 and J is TRBJ1-3. Germline assignment: CDR1 SEHNR and CDR2 FQNEAQ (reference sequence). This CDR3 is built from 17 residues. CDR3 protein: CASSLPAGDSGGNTIYF.

The rearrangement joins TRBV6-6 to TRBJ2-7. Germline lookup yields CDR1 MNHNY and CDR2 SVGAGI (reference sequence). The CDR3 sequence is 14 residues long. CDR3 in amino acids: CASSFSRWGSEQYF.

This chain's CDR3 is CASSLTLTQVYGYTF. V is TRBV7-7 and J is TRBJ1-2. Germline CDR1 SSHAT, CDR2 FNYEAQ (reference sequence). The CDR3 has 15 residues.

The chain combines TRBV25-1 with TRBJ2-7; TCRdb gives TRBD2 as the D gene, but with no DNA this cannot be confirmed. Per the germline V gene, CDR1 is MGHDK and CDR2 is SYGVNS. This CDR3 is built from 14 residues. The CDR3 region is CSSSAGDSHYEQYF.

The V call is TRBV25-1, the J call TRBJ2-3; as DNA is missing, the TRBD2 call by TCRdb cannot be tested. The CDR3 spans 14 residues. CDR1 and CDR2 (germline): MGHDK, SYGVNS. The CDR3 is CATNPGLYTDTQYF.

The chain is built from TRBV12-3 or TRBV12-4 and TRBJ2-3; the D call of TRBD1 rests on TCRdb alone, since no DNA is present to check it. There are 11 residues in the CDR3. CDR3 residues: CASSWGDTQYF.

The V gene is TRBV3-1, the J gene TRBJ2-7. The CDR3 covers 15 residues. Per germline, CDR1 LGHDT and CDR2 YNNKEL (reference sequence). The CDR3 sequence: CASSQDGGTPYEQYF.

This chain joins TRBV6-6 and TRBJ2-7. This CDR3 has 13 amino acids. The germline V gene has CDR1 MNHNY and CDR2 SVGAGI (reference sequence). The CDR3 is CASSYSVSYEQYF.

This chain uses TRBV6-5 with TRBJ2-1; TCRdb selects TRBD2, and the lack of DNA leaves this call unchecked. CDR1 and CDR2 from the germline V gene are MNHEY and SVGAGI. The CDR3 totals 15 residues. CDR3 residues: CASRLRAVPYNEQFF.

The V and J genes are TRBV20-1 and TRBJ2-7; the TCRdb D gene call, TRBD2, has no DNA to confirm it. CDR3 length equals 15 residues. The germline V gene encodes CDR1 DFQATT and CDR2 SNEGSKA (reference sequence). The CDR3 sequence: CSAVPVRGLAYEQYF.

The chain has TRBV7-3 and TRBJ2-1; TCRdb gives TRBD1 as the D gene, but with no DNA this cannot be confirmed. This CDR3 comprises 16 residues. Looked up from germline, CDR1 is SGHTA and CDR2 is FQGTGA. CDR3 residues: CASSLRPGGIDNEQFF.

This sequence joins TRBV4-3 and TRBJ2-1; TCRdb's assignment of TRBD1 cannot be checked, as there is no DNA. Germline V gives CDR1 LGHNA, CDR2 YSLEER. The CDR3 spans 17 residues. The chain's CDR3 is CASSQDDRDRPYNEQFF.